These 25 T cell receptor beta chains came from one sample sequenced in a study of post-analysis software for immune sequencing data. Unique molecular identifiers had been added to the TCR beta cDNA libraries. Via MiXCR, TCRdb re-called the PCR reads, giving one row per CDR3 protein. The top ten clones hold around 1.5% of a sample with about 170,000 distinct CDR3 sequences, around 28% of them seen once. Their cognate antigens are unknown. General study findings and limits: A handful of TRBV segments were significantly more frequent in patients than in controls. TRBV5-6, TRBV5-1 and TRBV20-1 were among these segments.

Sequencing was done on a sample of blood. The receptors originated from a girl between 10 and 17 years old with multiple sclerosis.

V gene TRBV6-2 or TRBV6-3 combines with J gene TRBJ2-1; 9 positions match TRBD2. The V gene end was trimmed by 2 bases and the J gene end by 8 bases; junction bases not matched to a gene: 4. CDR3 length equals 14 residues. CDR1 is MNHEY, CDR2 SVGEGT, per germline. CDR3 in DNA: TGTGCCAGCAGTTACGTAGCGGGAGATGATGAGCAGTTCTTC. It yields the protein CASSYVAGDDEQFF.

This clonotype was found a few times. V and J are TRBV24-1 and TRBJ2-2, with 10 bases that match TRBD2. The CDR3 runs 17 residues. V trimming: 4 bases; J trimming: 5 bases; junction bases outside the gene matches: 9. Germline assignment: CDR1 KGHDR and CDR2 SFDVKD. The CDR3 spells CATSDSSGRARTGELFF. CDR3 sequence (DNA): TGTGCCACCAGTGACTCCAGCGGGAGGGCCCGGACCGGGGAGCTGTTTTTT.

This chain joins TRBV2 and TRBJ1-2; D is unresolved. V was pared by 7 bases and J by 7 bases, with 13 bases between. The CDR3 extends over 12 amino acids. Per the germline V gene, CDR1 is SNHLY and CDR2 is FYNNEI. The CDR3 protein is CASIGDGSGYTF. CDR3 DNA sequence: TGTGCCAGCATCGGAGACGGTTCTGGCTACACCTTC.

This clonotype was seen at least ten times. The chain carries TRBV4-2 and TRBJ2-1; 8 bases line up with TRBD2. CDR3 length: 17 residues. With V trimmed by 0 bases and J by 6 bases, 10 bases remained unmatched. Germline CDR1 LGHNA, CDR2 YNFKEQ. The CDR3 region is CASSQDPSGSVLNEQFF. Written as DNA, the CDR3 is TGTGCCAGCAGCCAAGACCCGAGCGGGAGCGTACTCAATGAGCAGTTCTTC.

In its sample, this clonotype was seen a few times. J is TRBJ2-1 and V is TRBV13, with 11 bases matching TRBD1. Germline lookup yields CDR1 PRHDT and CDR2 FYEKMQ (reference sequence). The V and J ends lost 0 bases and 6 bases, in that order; junction bases with no gene match: 10. This CDR3 region has 18 residues. CDR3 coding DNA: TGTGCCAGCAGCTTAGGCCTTAGTAGAGGGACAGGGGGCAATGAGCAGTTCTTC. It specifies CASSLGLSRGTGGNEQFF.

The chain joins TRBV4-2 to TRBJ1-4, with a possible D match to TRBD1 (6 bases). CDR3 length: 16 amino acids. V lost 3 bases and J lost 7, with 18 bases in between. Germline V gene data show CDR1 as LGHNA and CDR2 as YNFKEQ. CDR3 bases: TGTGCCAGCAGCCAGCGTTCCAGGGGAGGAAGTGAAAAACTGTTTTTT. Translated: CASSQRSRGGSEKLFF.

This clonotype was seen repeatedly, ten times or more. The chain joins TRBV4-1 to TRBJ1-2, with D hard to call. V lost 0 bases to trimming and J lost 4 bases, with 12 bases between them. CDR1 is MGHRA, CDR2 YSYEKL, per germline. The CDR3 loop spans 15 amino acids. The CDR3 nucleotides are TGCGCCAGCAGCCAAGACCCGGCCACCTTCTATGGCTACACCTTC. Protein product: CASSQDPATFYGYTF.

Comments on this clonotype: No conserved phenylalanine or tryptophan is present at the end of the CDR3, so a read error is the likely explanation. The chain uses TRBV12-3 or TRBV12-4 and TRBJ2-3; TRBD2 agrees at 9 bases. This CDR3 spans 15 amino acids. V gave up 2 bases and J gave up 0 bases; unmatched junction bases: 0. The CDR3 reads CASSLTSGSTDTQYS. CDR3 DNA sequence: TGTGCCAGCAGTTTAACTAGCGGGAGCACAGATACGCAGTATTCT.

On this clonotype itself: Just one base apart from a much larger clone, this may be a read error. CDR3 bases: TGCGCCAGCAGCCAAGTTGTGTTAGGTTCAAGCTCTGGGGCCAACGTCCTGACTTTC. Protein: CASSQVVLGSSSGANVLTF. The chain carries TRBV4-1 and TRBJ2-6; D unresolved. The V end was cut by 1 base, the J end by 0 bases, with 16 bases between. Germline V CDR1 and CDR2: MGHRA, YSYEKL. The CDR3 has 19 residues.

Comments on this clonotype: This may be a read error: a much more frequent sequence differs by one nucleotide. The rearrangement links TRBV10-3 to TRBJ2-5; a possible D gene is TRBD1 (6 bases). Germline-derived CDR1 and CDR2 are ENHRY and SYGVKD. This CDR3 has 14 amino acids. As DNA, the CDR3 is TGTGCCATCAGTGAAGGGCAGGGGCGAGAGACCCCGTACTTC. Translated, it gives CAISEGQGRETPYF.

The table lists this clonotype with a few counts. The J gene is TRBJ2-5, the V gene TRBV25-1; D is possibly TRBD1 (6 bases). From germline, CDR1 is MGHDK and CDR2 SYGVNS. The V and J ends lost 6 bases and 3 bases respectively, with 11 bases between them. This CDR3 spans 13 amino acids. In DNA, the CDR3 is TGTGCCAGCAGGGACCCAGGGGAAGAGACCCAGTACTTC. It translates to CASRDPGEETQYF. The whole variable domain, remainder taken from reference TRBV25-1 and TRBJ2-5, is EADIYQTPRYLVIGTGKKITLECSQTMGHDKMYWYQQDPGMELHLIHYSYGVNSTEKGDLSSESTVSRIRTEHFPLTLESARPSHTSQYLCASRDPGEETQYFGPGTRLLVL.

This chain joins TRBV30 and TRBJ2-1; D is possibly TRBD1 or TRBD2 (5 bases each). Between the trimmed V and J ends, which lost 4 bases and 0 bases, there was a span of 16 bases. This CDR3 region has 16 residues. Germline V lookup: CDR1 GTSNPN, CDR2 SVGIG (reference sequence). CDR3 sequence: CAWKNRDASSYNEQFF. The CDR3 DNA reads TGTGCCTGGAAAAACCGGGACGCGAGCTCCTACAATGAGCAGTTCTTC.

This clonotype came up many times. The chain employs TRBV10-3 and TRBJ2-1; 10 bases match TRBD1. This CDR3 has 14 residues. Germline CDR1 ENHRY, CDR2 SYGVKD. The V segment lost 6 bases and the J segment 6 bases; nucleotides outside the gene matches: 5. CDR3 DNA sequence: TGTGCCATCAGAGAGACAGGGGGCGGCAATGAGCAGTTCTTC. Its protein product is CAIRETGGGNEQFF.

There are a few counts of this clonotype. A read error may explain this, as a much larger clone is one base away. V usage is TRBV10-3 and J usage is TRBJ2-7; the D gene is possibly TRBD2 (6 bases). Germline CDR1 is ENHRY and CDR2 is SYGVKD. The CDR3 is 14 residues long. V dropped 6 bases and J dropped 2 bases, with 14 bases sitting between them. CDR3: CAIREGRDAYEQYF. The CDR3 DNA is TGTGCCATCAGGGAAGGGCGGGACGCCTACGAGCAGTACTTC.

Concerning this clonotype itself: This may arise from a read error, as a much more abundant clone is one base away. This sequence joins TRBV7-2 and TRBJ2-7; D unresolved. This CDR3 comprises 13 residues. Germline CDR1 SGHTA, CDR2 FQGNSA. CDR3 loop: CASSSLGTYERYF. The CDR3 DNA follows: TGTGCCAGCAGCTCCCTGGGAACTTACGAGCGGTACTTC.

This chain joins TRBV20-1 and TRBJ2-4, with 7 bases fitting TRBD1. V lost 0 bases, J lost 0 bases, and 5 bases stayed unmatched. The CDR3 totals 16 residues. Germline V gene lookup returns CDR1 DFQATT and CDR2 SNEGSKA (reference sequence). CDR3 amino acids: CSARDLDRKAKNIQYF. The CDR3 DNA reads as TGCAGTGCTAGAGACCTGGACAGGAAAGCCAAAAACATTCAGTACTTC.

There are many counts of this clonotype. The CDR3: CASSPAGHEQYF. For the CDR3, the DNA is TGCGCCAGCAGCCCCGCGGGGCACGAGCAGTACTTC. The chain combines TRBV4-1 with TRBJ2-7, with D maybe TRBD2 (6 bases). The CDR3 is 12 residues long. V was cut by 4 bases and J by 5 bases, with 9 bases left in between. Germline CDR1 MGHRA, CDR2 YSYEKL.

J is TRBJ1-5 and V is TRBV19; no reliable D call. The CDR3 consists of 13 residues. CDR1 is LNHDA, CDR2 SQIVND, per germline (reference sequence). The germline V and J ends were trimmed by 1 base and 2 bases, with 3 bases remaining between them. The CDR3 DNA reads TGTGCCAGTAGTATAGCCGGCAATCAGCCCCAGCATTTT. Protein: CASSIAGNQPQHF. Together with reference TRBV19 and TRBJ1-5, the CDR3 gives the full variable domain: DGGITQSPKYLFRKEGQNVTLSCEQNLNHDAMYWYRQDPGQGLRLIYYSQIVNDFQKGDIAEGYSVSREKKESFPLTVTSAQKNPTAFYLCASSIAGNQPQHFGDGTRLSIL.

Of note for this clonotype: It may be a read error: a sequence one base away is much more abundant. The chain has TRBV10-1 and TRBJ2-1, with 16 positions matching TRBD2. The germline gives CDR1 WNHNN, CDR2 SYGVQD (reference sequence). There are 14 residues in the CDR3. The ends lost 6 bases at V and 8 bases at J; junction bases unmatched: 1. CDR3 amino acids: CASRGTSGRDEQFF. As DNA, the CDR3 is TGCGCCAGCAGGGGGACTAGCGGGAGGGATGAGCAGTTCTTC.

J is TRBJ2-7 and V is TRBV20-1; no clear D. Germline lookup yields CDR1 DFQATT and CDR2 SNEGSKA (reference sequence). V lost 0 bases to trimming and J lost 3 bases, with 12 bases between them. The CDR3 totals 14 residues. This CDR3 is CSARDRQAVYEQYF. The CDR3 coding sequence is TGCAGTGCTAGAGATCGCCAGGCAGTCTACGAGCAGTACTTC.

The sample holds many counts of this clonotype. At one of its ends the junction is not consistent with the germline gene, which may arise from a read error. The genes are TRBV7-7 and TRBJ2-5; no firm D call. The length of the CDR3 is 11 residues. Looked up from germline, CDR1 is SSHAT and CDR2 is FNYEAQ (reference sequence). In DNA, the CDR3 is TGTGCTAGCACGACCGGGGAGACCCAGTACTTC. Its translation: CASTTGETQYF.

This clonotype was observed at least ten times. The rearrangement uses TRBV10-3 and TRBJ2-5; D ambiguous. V was pared by 11 bases and J by 0 bases, with 7 bases between. Germline CDR1 and CDR2: ENHRY and SYGVKD. The CDR3 has 11 residues. CDR3 sequence: CASPNQETQYF. In DNA form, the CDR3 reads TGTGCCTCGCCGAACCAAGAGACCCAGTACTTC.

The chain recombines TRBV29-1 with TRBJ2-7, with D possibly being TRBD2 (7 bases). CDR1 and CDR2 from the germline V gene are SQVTM and ANQGSEA. V dropped 5 bases and J dropped 5 bases, with 10 bases sitting between them. The CDR3 consists of 11 residues. CDR3 sequence reads: CSVRGAHEQYF. CDR3 nucleotides: TGCAGCGTTCGGGGGGCCCACGAGCAGTACTTC.

Points on this clonotype: Being one base from a much bigger clone, this may be a read error. This chain joins TRBV7-6 and TRBJ2-1; D uncertain. Germline V gives CDR1 SGHVS, CDR2 FNYEAQ. The CDR3 is 13 residues long. V was shortened by 1 base and J by 10 bases, with 11 bases between the two germline ends. The DNA for the CDR3 is TGTGCCAGCAGCTTAGGGCAGACCTACGAGCAGTTCTTC. Amino acid sequence: CASSLGQTYEQFF.

This clonotype was found a few times. The genes are TRBV6-2 or TRBV6-3 and TRBJ1-5; the D gene is possibly TRBD1 (5 bases). This CDR3 has 15 residues. Between the trimmed V and J ends, which lost 5 bases and 2 bases, there was a span of 13 bases. The germline V gene encodes CDR1 MNHEY and CDR2 SVGEGT. CDR3 loop: CASSHLRERNQPQHF. CDR3 DNA: TGTGCCAGCAGTCACCTCAGGGAGCGCAATCAGCCCCAGCATTTT.